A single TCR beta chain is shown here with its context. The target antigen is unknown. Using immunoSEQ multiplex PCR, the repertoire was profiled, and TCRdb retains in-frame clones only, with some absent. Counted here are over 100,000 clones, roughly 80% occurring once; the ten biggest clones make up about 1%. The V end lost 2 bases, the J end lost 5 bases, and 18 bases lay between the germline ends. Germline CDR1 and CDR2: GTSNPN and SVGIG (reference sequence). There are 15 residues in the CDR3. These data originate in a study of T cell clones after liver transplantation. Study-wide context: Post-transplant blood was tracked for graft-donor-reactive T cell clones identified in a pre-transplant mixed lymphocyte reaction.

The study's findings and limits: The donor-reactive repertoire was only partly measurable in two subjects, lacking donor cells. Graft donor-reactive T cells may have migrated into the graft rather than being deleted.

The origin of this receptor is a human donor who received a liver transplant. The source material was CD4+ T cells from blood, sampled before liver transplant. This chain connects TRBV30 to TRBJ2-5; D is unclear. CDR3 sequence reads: CAWSTPTGVAETQYF. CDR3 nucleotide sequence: TGTGCCTGGAGTACCCCGACGGGTGTCGCTGAGACCCAGTACTTC.